The 23 T cell receptor beta chains in this list originate from one sample, sequenced in a study of shared clonotypes between healthy human individuals. The table came from immunoSEQ multiplex PCR; TCRdb's copy has only in-frame clones and leaves some out. The table lists approximately 320,000 clones, more than 75% of them singletons. The sequencing input was memory CD8+ T cells sorted from blood. Subset meaning: CD45RO+ cells pooled with CCR7-negative TemRA cells. The receptors derive from a man aged 18 to 30 in good health.

For this clone: This same CDR3 is encoded by further DNA sequences in the sample. The rearrangement uses TRBV9 and TRBJ2-7; D perhaps matches TRBD2 (5 bases). The CDR3 has 15 amino acids. Trimming took off 0 bases at V and 1 base at J, with 11 bases between the two ends. Per the germline V gene, CDR1 is SGDLS and CDR2 is YYNGEE. The CDR3 region has the DNA TGTGCCAGCAGCGTAGGTCTAGCTGCTTCCTACGAGCAGTACTTC. Protein sequence: CASSVGLAASYEQYF.

Concerning this clone: This sample also contains other DNA sequences that code for the same CDR3. The chain recombines TRBV19 with TRBJ1-1; perhaps TRBD1 as D (5 bases). This CDR3 comprises 13 residues. Trimming removed 3 bases at V and 1 base at J, with 6 bases between. Germline V lookup: CDR1 LNHDA, CDR2 SQIVND (reference sequence). CDR3 amino acids: CASSIGGNTEAFF. Here the CDR3 DNA reads TGTGCCAGTAGTATCGGGGGGAACACTGAAGCTTTCTTT.

This clone appeared once. A much more abundant neighbour one base away suggests this may be a read error. The chain couples TRBV5-6 to TRBJ2-7; no definite D call. With 3 bases removed from V and 0 bases from J, the gap between germline ends came to 4 bases. The CDR3 extends over 12 amino acids. CDR1 is SGHDT and CDR2 is YYEEEE in the germline V gene. CDR3 bases: TGTGCCAGCAGCTACAGCTCCTACGAGCAGTACTTC. Amino acids: CASSYSSYEQYF.

The chain links TRBV11-2 to TRBJ2-7; the match to TRBD2 covers 7 bases. The V gene's germline CDR1 is SGHAT and CDR2 FQNNGV. V gave up 2 bases and J gave up 2 bases; unmatched junction bases: 6. The CDR3 runs 15 residues. The CDR3 DNA is TGTGCCAGCAGCTTACATGGGACTAACACCTACGAGCAGTACTTC. Amino acids: CASSLHGTNTYEQYF.

CDR3 sequence reads: CATSTRQGVRETQYF. The CDR3 DNA is TGTGCCACCAGCACTAGACAGGGGGTAAGAGAGACCCAGTACTTC. The rearrangement joins TRBV15 to TRBJ2-5; 9 nucleotides agree with TRBD1. The CDR3 has 15 amino acids. V dropped 4 bases and J dropped 4; count of bases not matched to a gene: 7. Germline lookup yields CDR1 LNHNV and CDR2 YYDKDF (reference sequence).

This clone was seen only once. The CDR3 DNA follows: TGTGCCAGCAGCCGCCCGGGACAGGCGGAAAAACTGTTTTTT. Protein: CASSRPGQAEKLFF. The chain couples TRBV5-6 to TRBJ1-4, with 8 bases identical to TRBD1. With V trimmed by 4 bases and J by 8 bases, 7 bases remained unmatched. Germline values: CDR1 SGHDT, CDR2 YYEEEE. The CDR3 has 14 amino acids.

This chain connects TRBV27 to TRBJ1-2, with 8 bases fitting TRBD1. Per germline, CDR1 MNHEY and CDR2 SMNVEV (reference sequence). CDR3 length equals 15 residues. The junction had 8 bases not matched to a gene; V was cut back by 4 bases and J by 4 bases. For the CDR3, the DNA is TGTGCCAGCAGTTATGGGGCAACAGGGGGCTATGGCTACACCTTC. Its protein product is CASSYGATGGYGYTF.

The chain employs TRBV5-6 and TRBJ1-2; D is ambiguous. Germline V gives CDR1 SGHDT, CDR2 YYEEEE. The CDR3 spans 15 residues. V was clipped by 1 base and J by 2 bases, with 12 bases between them. CDR3 sequence reads: CASSLIFTRNYGYTF. CDR3 nucleotide sequence: TGTGCCAGCAGCTTGATTTTCACAAGAAACTATGGCTACACCTTC.

This chain connects TRBV7-9 to TRBJ2-7; D may be TRBD1 (5 bases). Trimming cost V 5 bases and J 7 bases, with 12 bases left between them. This CDR3 has 12 amino acids. Per germline, CDR1 SEHNR and CDR2 FQNEAQ (reference sequence). The CDR3: CASSGNSGEQYF. CDR3 DNA: TGTGCCAGCAGCGGGAATTCAGGGGAGCAGTACTTC. Full variable domain (outside the CDR3, taken from reference TRBV7-9 and TRBJ2-7): DTGVSQNPRHKITKRGQNVTFRCDPISEHNRLYWYRQTLGQGPEFLTYFQNEAQLEKSRLLSDRFSAERPKGSFSTLEIQRTEQGDSAMYLCASSGNSGEQYFGPGTRLTVT.

The rearrangement joins TRBV5-1 to TRBJ2-7; 8 bases are shared with TRBD2. The CDR3 extends over 14 amino acids. Germline V gives CDR1 SGHRS, CDR2 YFSETQ. J lost 4 bases, V lost 3 bases, and 6 bases had no gene match. The CDR3 DNA sequence: TGCGCCAGCAGCTCTCGGGAGGGCCTGTACGAGCAGTACTTC. This encodes CASSSREGLYEQYF.

This clone showed up just a few times. This sequence joins TRBV29-1 and TRBJ2-5; 13 nucleotides match TRBD2. J lost 5 bases, V lost 7 bases, and 13 bases had no gene match. CDR1 is SQVTM and CDR2 is ANQGSEA in the germline V gene. The CDR3 loop spans 16 amino acids. CDR3 sequence reads: CSARQLAGGPMETQYF. As DNA, the CDR3 is TGCAGCGCCAGACAACTAGCGGGAGGGCCCATGGAGACCCAGTACTTC.

The chain combines TRBV5-1 with TRBJ1-1; D not resolved. V was shortened by 5 bases and J by 0 bases, with 11 bases between the two germline ends. The germline gives CDR1 SGHRS, CDR2 YFSETQ. This CDR3 is built from 14 residues. CDR3 sequence: CASSHEVVNTEAFF. The CDR3 nucleotides read TGCGCCAGCAGTCATGAAGTCGTGAACACTGAAGCTTTCTTT.

The chain links TRBV27 to TRBJ2-7; D may be TRBD1 (5 bases). Per germline, CDR1 MNHEY and CDR2 SMNVEV (reference sequence). Trimming took off 0 bases at V and 3 bases at J, with 15 bases between the two ends. This CDR3 contains 16 residues. CDR3 DNA sequence: TGTGCCAGCAGTTTATCGATAGGGGAAGGATTCTACGAGCAGTACTTC. This translates into CASSLSIGEGFYEQYF.

This clone appeared many times. The chain is built from TRBV29-1 and TRBJ2-1; TRBD2 matches at 9 bases. This CDR3 comprises 15 residues. Germline V CDR1 and CDR2: SQVTM, ANQGSEA. V shed 2 bases and J 7 bases; nucleotides not matched to a gene: 9. The CDR3 sequence is CSVENASGDLNEQFF. CDR3 DNA: TGCAGCGTTGAAAATGCTAGCGGGGACCTTAATGAGCAGTTCTTC.

This chain links TRBV6-5 with TRBJ2-2; the D is unclear. V shed 2 bases and J shed 2 bases, with 9 bases lying between them. Germline assignment: CDR1 MNHEY and CDR2 SVGAGI. The length of the CDR3 is 15 residues. The CDR3 DNA reads as TGTGCCAGCAGTTACGAAGGGCTCAACACCGGGGAGCTGTTTTTT. This gives the protein CASSYEGLNTGELFF.

V is TRBV9 and J is TRBJ2-7; 8 nucleotides agree with TRBD1. V lost 4 bases to trimming and J lost 9 bases; unmatched junction nucleotides: 18. Germline lookup yields CDR1 SGDLS and CDR2 YYNGEE. The CDR3 runs to 16 residues. The CDR3 loop reads CASSTDGTGTFPRQYF. CDR3 bases: TGTGCCAGCAGCACTGATGGGACAGGAACCTTTCCTAGGCAGTACTTC.

The chain joins TRBV7-8 to TRBJ2-7, with D perhaps being TRBD1 or TRBD2 (5 bases each). Trimming left V 5 bases short and J 3 bases short, with 11 bases between. In germline, CDR1 is SGHVS, CDR2 FQNEAQ. This CDR3 is built from 13 residues. DNA of the CDR3: TGTGCCAGCAGCCCGGGACGGTACTACGAGCAGTACTTC. Its translation: CASSPGRYYEQYF.

This clone has just one count. This sequence joins TRBV5-4 and TRBJ2-7, with D hard to call. This CDR3 comprises 13 residues. Germline V gene data show CDR1 as SGHNT and CDR2 as YYREEE (reference sequence). The ends were cut back, 0 bases at V and 1 base at J, with 5 bases in the middle. CDR3 amino acids: CASSLDFSYEQYF. CDR3 DNA: TGTGCCAGCAGCTTGGACTTTTCCTACGAGCAGTACTTC.

The chain joins TRBV4-1 to TRBJ1-6; D is perhaps TRBD1 (5 bases). V was pared by 2 bases and J by 12 bases, with 14 bases between. CDR1 is MGHRA and CDR2 is YSYEKL in the germline V gene. CDR3 length: 14 residues. CDR3 sequence (DNA): TGCGCCAGCAGCCAATCCTGGGGCGGTTTACCCCTCCACTTT. Protein: CASSQSWGGLPLHF.

The chain combines TRBV6-1 with TRBJ2-7; no definite D call. Trimming shortened V by 7 bases and J by 2 bases, and 6 bases separated the two germline ends. The CDR3 runs to 11 residues. CDR1 and CDR2 (germline): MNHNS, SASEGT. CDR3: CASTVAYEQYF. The CDR3 nucleotides read TGTGCCAGCACTGTCGCCTACGAGCAGTACTTC.

The genes are TRBV27 and TRBJ2-1; TRBD1 matches at 10 bases. The J segment lost 9 bases and the V segment lost 9 bases, leaving 5 bases of the junction unmatched. CDR1 is MNHEY and CDR2 is SMNVEV in the germline V gene (reference sequence). The CDR3 is 12 residues long. The CDR3 spells CASKGQGIEQFF. DNA for the CDR3: TGTGCCAGTAAGGGACAGGGGATTGAGCAGTTCTTC.

This chain uses TRBV7-9 with TRBJ2-2, with D possibly matching TRBD2 (6 bases). Germline CDR1 reads SEHNR; CDR2 reads FQNEAQ (reference sequence). This CDR3 is 14 amino acids long. Trimming cost V 11 bases and J 6 bases, with 19 bases left between them. CDR3 residues: CAARRESGPGELFF. CDR3 nucleotide sequence: TGTGCCGCGAGACGGGAGAGTGGACCCGGGGAGCTGTTTTTT. Filled out from reference TRBV7-9 and TRBJ2-2, the complete variable domain reads DTGVSQNPRHKITKRGQNVTFRCDPISEHNRLYWYRQTLGQGPEFLTYFQNEAQLEKSRLLSDRFSAERPKGSFSTLEIQRTEQGDSAMYLCAARRESGPGELFFGEGSRLTVL.

The chain carries TRBV27 and TRBJ2-1, with 10 positions matching TRBD2. CDR3 size: 16 residues. Germline-derived CDR1 and CDR2 are MNHEY and SMNVEV (reference sequence). V lost 4 bases and J lost 7; bases outside the gene matches: 10. CDR3 in DNA: TGTGCCAGCAGTTCGAGCGGGAGGGCCTGGCGTAATGAGCAGTTCTTC. It specifies CASSSSGRAWRNEQFF.